This T cell receptor beta chain was found in a study of T cell responses to AZD1222 COVID-19 vaccine. TCRdb's table, derived via immunoSEQ multiplex PCR, lists solely in-frame clones and lacks some. The sample shows approximately 100,000 clones, about 86% of them seen only once. The ends lost 3 bases at V and 4 bases at J; junction bases unmatched: 6. This CDR3 has 15 amino acids. The germline CDR1 and CDR2 sequences are MDHEN and SYDVKM. The TCR comes from an adult in good health. The V gene is TRBV28, the J gene TRBJ2-7; 10 bases map to TRBD1. Sequencing was performed on peripheral blood, taken on day 0 of AZD1222 vaccination. The CDR3 coding sequence is TGTGCCAGCAGTTTTGGGGGACAGGGGCTTTACGAGCAGTACTTC. Amino acid sequence: CASSFGGQGLYEQYF. Complete variable domain (other parts from reference TRBV28 and TRBJ2-7): DVKVTQSSRYLVKRTGEKVFLECVQDMDHENMFWYRQDPGLGLRLIYFSYDVKMKEKGDIPEGYSVSREKKERFSLILESASTNQTSMYLCASSFGGQGLYEQYFGPGTRLTVT.